The next 29 T cell receptor beta chains were all read from a single sample in a study of breast tumors, draining lymph nodes, adjacent tissues. Samples came from axillary lymph nodes draining the breast cancer. TCRdb re-analysed the multiplex PCR reads in MiXCR, keeping a single row per CDR3 protein. The table records under 150,000 distinct CDR3 sequences, around 20% of them present only once. Sequenced input: axillary lymph node tissue. These receptors were taken from a female donor with breast cancer. Some clones in this sample may be carry-over from other donors' samples.

This clonotype was detected ten times or more. This chain uses TRBV11-2 with TRBJ2-7; 7 bases are a match to TRBD2. CDR3 size: 13 residues. With V trimmed by 5 bases and J by 5 bases, 6 bases remained unmatched. Germline-derived CDR1 and CDR2 are SGHAT and FQNNGV. CDR3 bases: TGTGCCAGCAGCGTCGCGGGAGTTGACGAGCAGTACTTC. Protein: CASSVAGVDEQYF.

This clonotype was detected ten times or more. The chain couples TRBV25-1 to TRBJ2-7, with 8 bases aligning to TRBD1. Trimming at V came to 3 bases and at J to 3 bases, leaving 7 bases not matched to a gene. The CDR3 is 15 amino acids. Germline lookup yields CDR1 MGHDK and CDR2 SYGVNS. The CDR3 reads CASSDRTGMGYEQYF. DNA for the CDR3: TGTGCCAGCAGTGATAGGACAGGGATGGGCTACGAGCAGTACTTC.

This clonotype appeared many times. The chain is built from TRBV5-5 and TRBJ2-7, with D tentatively TRBD1 (5 bases). The V gene's germline CDR1 is SGHKS and CDR2 YYEKEE (reference sequence). Trimming removed 2 bases from V and 2 bases from J, with 14 bases in between. The CDR3 is 15 amino acids. The CDR3 sequence is CASSFQGLTTYEQYF. The CDR3 DNA reads TGTGCCAGCAGCTTTCAGGGCTTGACAACCTACGAGCAGTACTTC.

This clonotype was seen repeatedly, ten times or more. The chain is built from TRBV5-4 and TRBJ1-6; tentative D call: TRBD1 (5 bases). CDR3 size: 14 residues. Germline V gives CDR1 SGHNT, CDR2 YYREEE (reference sequence). The V and J ends lost 3 bases and 7 bases respectively, with 11 bases between them. CDR3 amino acids: CASSSQGGNSPLHF. CDR3 DNA sequence: TGTGCCAGCAGCTCCCAGGGAGGAAATTCACCCCTCCACTTT.

This clonotype has ten or more counts. This chain connects TRBV7-9 to TRBJ1-2; D is unclear. The V gene's germline CDR1 is SEHNR and CDR2 FQNEAQ (reference sequence). V dropped 5 bases and J dropped 5 bases, with 18 bases sitting between them. The CDR3 has 15 amino acids. For the CDR3, the DNA is TGTGCCAGCAGCGGAGGGCTGGGCCAAGGGTATGGCTACACCTTC. Translating it yields CASSGGLGQGYGYTF.

This chain uses TRBV5-1 with TRBJ2-7; TRBD2 aligns across 11 bases. Germline CDR1 is SGHRS and CDR2 is YFSETQ. V trimming: 7 bases; J trimming: 2 bases; junction bases outside the gene matches: 2. The CDR3 consists of 13 residues. CDR3 amino acids: CASGGLAAYEQYF. As DNA, the CDR3 is TGCGCCAGCGGGGGACTAGCGGCCTACGAGCAGTACTTC.

This clonotype appeared many times. The rearrangement uses TRBV5-6 and TRBJ2-3, with D possibly being TRBD1 (6 bases). The CDR3 covers 18 residues. Trimming left V 4 bases short and J 8 bases short, with 29 bases between. Germline V CDR1 and CDR2: SGHDT, YYEEEE. The CDR3 is CASSRFQLDRTAQTTQYF. Written as DNA, the CDR3 is TGTGCCAGCAGCCGATTCCAACTCGACAGGACCGCACAGACTACGCAGTATTTT. The full variable domain, with the rest looked up from reference TRBV5-6 and TRBJ2-3, is DAGVTQSPTHLIKTRGQQVTLRCSPKSGHDTVSWYQQALGQGPQFIFQYYEEEERQRGNFPDRFSGHQFPNYSSELNVNALLLGDSALYLCASSRFQLDRTAQTTQYFGPGTRLTVL.

This clonotype was detected ten times or more. This chain connects TRBV5-6 to TRBJ2-3; D remains ambiguous. Trimming shortened V by 3 bases and J by 2 bases, and 7 bases separated the two germline ends. Looked up from germline, CDR1 is SGHDT and CDR2 is YYEEEE. The CDR3 spans 13 residues. CDR3: CASSYRNTDTQYF. As DNA, the CDR3 is TGTGCCAGCAGCTATAGGAACACAGATACGCAGTATTTT.

Details on this clonotype: This may stem from a read error, because a much larger clone lies one nucleotide away. The chain employs TRBV28 and TRBJ1-2; 8 bases line up with TRBD1. The germline CDR1 and CDR2 sequences are MDHEN and SYDVKM. V lost 8 bases and J lost 3; bases outside the gene matches: 8. The CDR3 has 14 amino acids. CDR3 region: CASFQGAGDYGYTF. CDR3 nucleotide sequence: TGTGCCAGCTTTCAGGGGGCGGGGGACTATGGCTACACCTTC.

The chain combines TRBV19 with TRBJ1-5; D remains unclear. The CDR3 spans 12 residues. CDR1 is LNHDA and CDR2 is SQIVND in the germline V gene (reference sequence). The V gene lost 3 bases and the J gene lost 10 bases, with 10 bases spanning the gap. This CDR3 reads CASSINGGPQHF. CDR3 nucleotide sequence: TGTGCCAGTAGTATCAATGGAGGCCCCCAGCATTTT. Filled out from reference TRBV19 and TRBJ1-5, the complete variable domain reads DGGITQSPKYLFRKEGQNVTLSCEQNLNHDAMYWYRQDPGQGLRLIYYSQIVNDFQKGDIAEGYSVSREKKESFPLTVTSAQKNPTAFYLCASSINGGPQHFGDGTRLSIL.

This clonotype was recorded a few times. The chain couples TRBV12-3 or TRBV12-4 to TRBJ1-5; weak D call: TRBD1 (5 bases). The V end lost 3 bases, the J end lost 3 bases, and 12 bases lay between the germline ends. The CDR3 spans 15 residues. The CDR3 reads CASSFPGAPNQPQHF. The CDR3 DNA follows: TGTGCCAGCAGTTTTCCCGGGGCCCCCAATCAGCCCCAGCATTTT.

This clonotype occurred many times. This chain joins TRBV5-1 and TRBJ2-3; TRBD2 aligns across 10 bases. The CDR3 is 16 residues long. Germline V gene data show CDR1 as SGHRS and CDR2 as YFSETQ. The ends lost 4 bases at V and 0 bases at J; junction bases unmatched: 5. The CDR3 region is CASSPGLAESTDTQYF. The CDR3 nucleotides are TGCGCCAGCAGCCCCGGACTAGCGGAAAGCACAGATACGCAGTATTTT.

This clonotype was seen at least ten times. The CDR3 DNA reads TGTGCCAGCAGCGTGCTAATATTAGGGGATACGCAGTATTTT. The encoded protein is CASSVLILGDTQYF. The rearrangement uses TRBV7-9 and TRBJ2-3; unclear D gene. Germline loops: CDR1 SEHNR, CDR2 FQNEAQ (reference sequence). V was cut by 5 bases and J by 6 bases, with 15 bases left in between. This CDR3 comprises 14 residues.

The chain carries TRBV3-1 and TRBJ2-5, with D perhaps being TRBD1 or TRBD2 (5 bases each). Looked up from germline, CDR1 is LGHDT and CDR2 is YNNKEL (reference sequence). The germline V and J ends were trimmed by 4 bases and 1 base, with 19 bases remaining between them. CDR3 length equals 17 residues. CDR3 in amino acids: CASSPTSPGRGQETQYF. The CDR3 nucleotides are TGTGCCAGCAGCCCAACAAGTCCGGGACGTGGCCAAGAGACCCAGTACTTC.

The chain couples TRBV28 to TRBJ2-1, with 9 bases that match TRBD1. This CDR3 is 14 amino acids long. Trimming at V came to 3 bases and at J to 9 bases, leaving 6 bases not matched to a gene. Germline values: CDR1 MDHEN, CDR2 SYDVKM. CDR3 coding DNA: TGTGCCAGCAGTTTTCGGACAGGGGCGTCTGAGCAGTTCTTC. Its translation is CASSFRTGASEQFF.

This clonotype was seen repeatedly, ten times or more. This rearrangement joins TRBV15 to TRBJ2-7, with D hard to call. The V gene's germline CDR1 is LNHNV and CDR2 YYDKDF (reference sequence). The V end was cut by 5 bases, the J end by 1 base, with 9 bases between. The CDR3 consists of 13 residues. CDR3 sequence (DNA): TGTGCCACCAGCGACGCGCGGTCCTACGAGCAGTACTTC. Protein sequence: CATSDARSYEQYF.

The table lists this clonotype with a few counts. The chain uses TRBV27 and TRBJ2-7, with D uncertain. V lost 0 bases and J lost 3, with 9 bases in between. Germline lookup yields CDR1 MNHEY and CDR2 SMNVEV (reference sequence). CDR3 length equals 14 residues. This CDR3 is CASSLSTSYYEQYF. CDR3 nucleotides: TGTGCCAGCAGTTTATCTACCTCCTACTACGAGCAGTACTTC.

V gene TRBV5-4 combines with J gene TRBJ1-2, with 7 nucleotides matching TRBD1. CDR1 is SGHNT, CDR2 YYREEE, per germline (reference sequence). The length of the CDR3 is 13 residues. Trimming at V came to 5 bases and at J to 3 bases, leaving 4 bases not matched to a gene. The CDR3 DNA reads as TGTGCCAGCAGACCTGGGACAGACTATGGCTACACCTTC. This translates into CASRPGTDYGYTF.

This clonotype was seen many times. This sequence joins TRBV5-1 and TRBJ1-6; 9 bases align to TRBD1. This CDR3 is 14 amino acids long. Germline trimming cut 3 bases from V and 9 bases from J; bases unmatched to any gene: 4. Per the germline V gene, CDR1 is SGHRS and CDR2 is YFSETQ. CDR3 sequence reads: CASSSGQGSSPLHF. As DNA, the CDR3 is TGCGCCAGCAGCTCAGGACAGGGGAGTTCACCCCTCCACTTT.

This clonotype was seen repeatedly, ten times or more. The chain joins TRBV29-1 to TRBJ1-5; TRBD1 agrees at 8 bases. This CDR3 comprises 14 residues. The V gene end was trimmed by 6 bases and the J gene end by 6 bases; junction bases not matched to a gene: 10. Per germline, CDR1 SQVTM and CDR2 ANQGSEA. The CDR3 DNA reads as TGCAGCGTGTCCGAGACAGGGGCGGGTCAGCCCCAGCATTTT. The encoded protein is CSVSETGAGQPQHF. Drawing the rest from reference TRBV29-1 and TRBJ1-5, the complete variable domain is SAVISQKPSRDICQRGTSLTIQCQVDSQVTMMFWYRQQPGQSLTLIATANQGSEATYESGFVIDKFPISRPNLTFSTLTVSNMSPEDSSIYLCSVSETGAGQPQHFGDGTRLSIL.

This clonotype was counted at least ten times. This chain uses TRBV2 with TRBJ2-2, with 7 nucleotides matching TRBD2. The length of the CDR3 is 15 residues. V gave up 6 bases and J gave up 5 bases; unmatched junction bases: 9. The germline V gene has CDR1 SNHLY and CDR2 FYNNEI. In DNA form, the CDR3 reads TGTGCCAGCAGCGCACGCGCGGGGGAAACCGGGGAGCTGTTTTTT. The encoded protein is CASSARAGETGELFF.

The sample holds many counts of this clonotype. The chain uses TRBV7-6 and TRBJ1-3; D call uncertain. V lost 1 base and J 7 bases, leaving 8 bases between the germline ends. The CDR3 is made up of 13 amino acids. The germline V gene has CDR1 SGHVS and CDR2 FNYEAQ. In DNA form, the CDR3 reads TGTGCCAGCAGCTTAGGTGTGGGGAACACCATATATTTT. Amino acid sequence: CASSLGVGNTIYF. The full variable domain, its missing parts supplied by reference TRBV7-6 and TRBJ1-3, is GAGVSQSPRYKVTKRGQDVALRCDPISGHVSLYWYRQALGQGPEFLTYFNYEAQQDKSGLPNDRFSAERPEGSISTLTIQRTEQRDSAMYRCASSLGVGNTIYFGEGSWLTVV.

This clonotype occurred many times. The chain carries TRBV6-1 and TRBJ2-7, with D maybe TRBD1 (6 bases). Trimming took off 6 bases at V and 5 bases at J, with 17 bases between the two ends. CDR1 MNHNS and CDR2 SASEGT come from the germline V gene. The CDR3 consists of 14 residues. The CDR3 DNA reads as TGTGCCAGCAGGGAACAGGGTTGGGTTCACGAGCAGTACTTC. Translation gives CASREQGWVHEQYF.

At least ten counts were recorded for this clonotype. The rearrangement links TRBV5-8 to TRBJ2-7; the D gene is possibly TRBD1 (5 bases). The CDR3 consists of 12 residues. V lost 2 bases and J 3 bases, leaving 6 bases between the germline ends. In germline, CDR1 is SGHTS, CDR2 YDEGEE. DNA of the CDR3: TGTGCCAGCAGCTTTCAGGGCTACGAGCAGTACTTC. This sequence encodes CASSFQGYEQYF.

This clonotype showed up just a few times. CDR3 protein: CASSRGGTGADYGYTF. The CDR3 DNA reads as TGTGCCAGCAGCAGGGGGGGGACAGGGGCCGATTATGGCTACACCTTC. The rearrangement uses TRBV5-4 and TRBJ1-2; 10 bases are a match to TRBD1. The CDR3 covers 16 residues. The germline V gene encodes CDR1 SGHNT and CDR2 YYREEE (reference sequence). V was clipped by 4 bases and J by 5 bases; unmatched bases: 11.

This clonotype has more than one count but fewer than ten. The rearrangement links TRBV12-3 or TRBV12-4 to TRBJ2-5; 12 bases agree with TRBD2. V trimming: 5 bases; J trimming: 5 bases; junction bases outside the gene matches: 6. The CDR3 is 15 residues long. CDR3 sequence reads: CASSTRLAGVETQYF. In DNA form, the CDR3 reads TGTGCCAGCAGTACGCGACTAGCGGGAGTTGAGACCCAGTACTTC.

There are many counts of this clonotype. V is TRBV4-1 and J is TRBJ2-7, with TRBD2 matching over 8 bases. The CDR3 runs to 15 residues. J gave up 1 base and V 1 base, and 3 bases lay outside the gene matches. From germline, CDR1 is MGHRA and CDR2 YSYEKL. In DNA form, the CDR3 reads TGCGCCAGCAGCCAAGGGCTAGCGGGTTCCTACGAGCAGTACTTC. Encoded protein: CASSQGLAGSYEQYF.

This clonotype has at least ten counts. Here the CDR3 DNA reads TGCGCCAGCAGCTTACAGGGACCAAATGAAAAACTGTTTTTT. Translating gives CASSLQGPNEKLFF. The chain employs TRBV4-1 and TRBJ1-4; D might be TRBD1 (6 bases). The CDR3 contains 14 residues. Germline assignment: CDR1 MGHRA and CDR2 YSYEKL. V gave up 5 bases and J gave up 5 bases, with 12 bases separating them.

Ten or more counts support this clonotype. This chain uses TRBV5-1 with TRBJ1-3, with D maybe TRBD1 (6 bases). CDR3 length: 15 amino acids. Trimming removed 3 bases at V and 8 bases at J, with 18 bases between. From germline, CDR1 is SGHRS and CDR2 YFSETQ. The CDR3 here is CASSSQYREGDTIYF. Written as DNA, the CDR3 is TGCGCCAGCAGCTCCCAATACAGGGAAGGGGACACCATATATTTT.